The 32 T cell receptor beta chains below all came from one sample that was sequenced in a study of blood T cell repertoires in COVID-19. Repertoires were generated with immunoSEQ multiplex PCR, while TCRdb's copy carries only in-frame clones and drops some. The table has some 320,000 clones, around 90% seen once. Specimen: PBMCs or T cells enriched from blood (not recorded which). These receptors were obtained from a man aged 60 to 69 who had recovered from COVID-19.

The chain recombines TRBV5-1 with TRBJ2-5, with D perhaps matching TRBD1 (6 bases). From germline, CDR1 is SGHRS and CDR2 YFSETQ. The CDR3 loop spans 16 amino acids. Trimming left V 4 bases short and J 1 base short, with 17 bases between. CDR3 sequence: CASSPQDRSTQETQYF. In DNA, the CDR3 is TGCGCCAGCAGCCCCCAGGACAGAAGCACCCAAGAGACCCAGTACTTC.

The chain employs TRBV4-2 and TRBJ2-7, with 10 bases aligning to TRBD2. The germline V gene encodes CDR1 LGHNA and CDR2 YNFKEQ. V dropped 1 base and J dropped 2; count of bases not matched to a gene: 5. This CDR3 is built from 16 residues. The CDR3 bases are TGTGCCAGCAGCCAAGCGGGACTAGCGAGGGCCTACGAGCAGTACTTC. Translation gives CASSQAGLARAYEQYF.

The gene calls are TRBV28 and TRBJ2-1; maybe TRBD1 (6 bases). The CDR3 totals 15 residues. Trimming cost V 5 bases and J 6 bases, with 17 bases left between them. The V gene's germline CDR1 is MDHEN and CDR2 SYDVKM. In DNA, the CDR3 is TGTGCCAGCAGTACCCCACAGGGTCGGCTCAATGAGCAGTTCTTC. Translating gives CASSTPQGRLNEQFF.

This clone came up once. At one of its ends the junction is not consistent with the germline gene, which may arise from a read error. The rearrangement uses TRBV19 and TRBJ2-7; 7 nucleotides agree with TRBD1. The germline gives CDR1 LNHDA, CDR2 SQIVND (reference sequence). There are 13 residues in the CDR3. The CDR3 spells CATSRQGIYEQYF. The CDR3 nucleotides are TGTGCCACTAGTCGACAGGGAATCTACGAGCAGTACTTC. The whole variable domain, remainder taken from reference TRBV19 and TRBJ2-7, is DGGITQSPKYLFRKEGQNVTLSCEQNLNHDAMYWYRQDPGQGLRLIYYSQIVNDFQKGDIAEGYSVSREKKESFPLTVTSAQKNPTAFYLCATSRQGIYEQYFGPGTRLTVT.

This sequence joins TRBV12-3 or TRBV12-4 and TRBJ1-6; a weak D match, TRBD1 (5 bases). V was shortened by 5 bases and J by 3 bases, with 5 bases between the two germline ends. The CDR3 has 13 residues. CDR3 amino acids: CASSDSYNSPLHF. The CDR3 region has the DNA TGTGCCAGCAGTGACAGCTATAATTCACCCCTCCACTTT.

The V and J genes are TRBV30 and TRBJ2-2, with D unresolved. V was cut by 1 base and J by 6 bases, with 3 bases left in between. Germline V gene sequence: CDR1 GTSNPN, CDR2 SVGIG (reference sequence). The CDR3 runs to 11 residues. The CDR3 reads CAWSAPGELFF. As DNA, the CDR3 is TGTGCCTGGAGTGCTCCCGGGGAGCTGTTTTTT.

The chain joins TRBV27 to TRBJ2-1, with D possibly matching TRBD2 (6 bases). The germline V gene encodes CDR1 MNHEY and CDR2 SMNVEV (reference sequence). The CDR3 contains 14 residues. Trimming pared 9 bases from V and 2 bases from J, leaving 14 bases between. The CDR3 region is CASRRRGTYNEQFF. DNA of the CDR3: TGTGCCAGTAGAAGGAGGGGCACCTACAATGAGCAGTTCTTC.

The chain joins TRBV10-3 to TRBJ1-6, with D tentatively TRBD1 (5 bases). Trimming took off 4 bases at V and 1 base at J, with 17 bases between the two ends. The CDR3 has 18 amino acids. CDR1 ENHRY and CDR2 SYGVKD come from the germline V gene. This CDR3 is CAISVGREVGSYNSPLHF. CDR3 nucleotides: TGTGCCATCAGTGTGGGCAGGGAGGTTGGTTCCTATAATTCACCCCTCCACTTT.

The chain joins TRBV7-3 to TRBJ2-1, with D tentatively TRBD2 (6 bases). The germline V and J ends were trimmed by 5 bases and 6 bases, with 14 bases remaining between them. This CDR3 spans 14 amino acids. CDR1 is SGHTA and CDR2 is FQGTGA in the germline V gene. Here the CDR3 reads CASSLSSTSNEQFF. CDR3 sequence (DNA): TGTGCCAGCAGCCTCTCGTCGACTAGCAATGAGCAGTTCTTC.

In nucleotides, the CDR3 is TGTGCCAGCAGCTTAAGCGGGAGTACGAATACGCAGTATTTT. Its translation is CASSLSGSTNTQYF. The chain has TRBV13 and TRBJ2-3, with 8 nucleotides matching TRBD2. The trim removed 2 bases at V and 7 bases at J, leaving 5 bases unmatched. CDR1 is PRHDT, CDR2 FYEKMQ, per germline (reference sequence). The CDR3 covers 14 residues.

The chain has TRBV5-4 and TRBJ1-2; TRBD1 matches at 8 bases. After removal of 4 bases from V and 0 bases from J, the junction contained 11 bases not matched to a gene. The CDR3 covers 17 residues. Germline V lookup: CDR1 SGHNT, CDR2 YYREEE (reference sequence). The CDR3 spells CASSAPSGQESNYGYTF. The DNA of the CDR3 is TGTGCCAGCAGCGCCCCGTCGGGACAGGAGTCTAACTATGGCTACACCTTC.

V gene TRBV19 combines with J gene TRBJ2-7, with TRBD1 matching over 7 bases. The CDR3 is made up of 14 amino acids. Germline V gene data show CDR1 as LNHDA and CDR2 as SQIVND (reference sequence). Unmatched junction bases numbered 6, after V lost 5 bases and J lost 2 bases. CDR3 coding DNA: TGTGCCAGTAGTTATCCGGGACAGACCTACGAGCAGTACTTC. Translating it yields CASSYPGQTYEQYF.

This clone was observed a handful of times. The chain couples TRBV7-3 to TRBJ2-3; 7 bases fit TRBD1. CDR3 length equals 15 residues. CDR1 and CDR2 (germline): SGHTA, FQGTGA. V trimming: 3 bases; J trimming: 0 bases; junction bases outside the gene matches: 3. The CDR3 spells CASSLGQTSTDTQYF. CDR3 DNA: TGTGCCAGCAGCTTGGGACAGACTAGCACAGATACGCAGTATTTT. Full variable domain (remainder filled in from reference TRBV7-3 and TRBJ2-3): GAGVSQTPSNKVTEKGKYVELRCDPISGHTALYWYRQSLGQGPEFLIYFQGTGAADDSGLPNDRFFAVRPEGSVSTLKIQRTERGDSAVYLCASSLGQTSTDTQYFGPGTRLTVL.

In its sample, this clone was seen once. The chain couples TRBV20-1 to TRBJ2-1, with 10 bases aligning to TRBD2. Germline V lookup: CDR1 DFQATT, CDR2 SNEGSKA (reference sequence). V shed 3 bases and J 5 bases; nucleotides not matched to a gene: 4. There are 14 residues in the CDR3. CDR3 DNA sequence: TGCAGTGCTAGTTTAGCGGGGGGAAACAATGAGCAGTTCTTC. Amino acid sequence: CSASLAGGNNEQFF.

This chain joins TRBV4-3 and TRBJ2-7; D possibly corresponds to TRBD1 (5 bases). The CDR3 totals 15 residues. Germline lookup yields CDR1 LGHNA and CDR2 YSLEER. Trimming cost V 0 bases and J 5 bases, with 14 bases left between them. CDR3 coding DNA: TGCGCCAGCAGCCAAGAGGGCGGCAGGGTCCACGAGCAGTACTTC. It specifies CASSQEGGRVHEQYF.

The chain links TRBV27 to TRBJ2-1, with D perhaps matching TRBD2 (5 bases). V was trimmed by 6 bases and J by 7 bases, leaving 16 bases between them. The CDR3 covers 14 residues. Germline assignment: CDR1 MNHEY and CDR2 SMNVEV (reference sequence). The CDR3 DNA reads TGTGCCAGCAGCGGGATCGCCCAAGCGAATGAGCAGTTCTTC. This gives the protein CASSGIAQANEQFF.

This clone was seen only once. This rearrangement joins TRBV5-5 to TRBJ2-7, with 12 bases lining up with TRBD2. V dropped 3 bases and J dropped 3; count of bases not matched to a gene: 7. This CDR3 contains 16 residues. Germline CDR1 reads SGHKS; CDR2 reads YYEKEE (reference sequence). The CDR3 region is CASSSVPGLAGYEQYF. CDR3 coding DNA: TGTGCCAGCAGCTCTGTGCCGGGACTAGCGGGCTACGAGCAGTACTTC.

The V gene is TRBV5-8, the J gene TRBJ2-3; 8 bases align to TRBD2. CDR1 and CDR2 (germline): SGHTS, YDEGEE. The CDR3 totals 18 residues. The V and J ends lost 2 bases and 4 bases, in that order; junction bases with no gene match: 15. CDR3 bases: TGTGCCAGCAGCTTTGGCACCATCATCGGGGGGGCCTCAGATACGCAGTATTTT. It codes for CASSFGTIIGGASDTQYF.

The chain combines TRBV11-2 with TRBJ2-3, with 8 bases identical to TRBD2. This CDR3 has 18 amino acids. CDR1 is SGHAT and CDR2 is FQNNGV in the germline V gene. V gave up 4 bases and J gave up 2 bases; unmatched junction bases: 14. This chain's CDR3 is CASSSQGGRSLFTDTQYF. The CDR3 region has the DNA TGTGCCAGCAGCTCCCAAGGCGGGAGGAGTCTTTTCACAGATACGCAGTATTTT.

The genes are TRBV5-1 and TRBJ2-7; the match to TRBD1 covers 8 bases. The CDR3 totals 13 residues. CDR1 and CDR2 from the germline V gene are SGHRS and YFSETQ. The ends lost 4 bases at V and 6 bases at J; junction bases unmatched: 6. In DNA form, the CDR3 reads TGCGCCAGCAGCCGAAACGACAGGGGCGAGCAGTACTTC. It translates to CASSRNDRGEQYF.

The J gene is TRBJ1-5, the V gene TRBV6-4; 10 bases align to TRBD1. CDR1 MRHNA and CDR2 SNTAGT come from the germline V gene. Trimming cost V 2 bases and J 6 bases; bases outside gene matches: 4. There are 15 residues in the CDR3. For the CDR3, the DNA is TGTGCCAGCAGTGACGCCGACAGGGGGCGTCAGCCCCAGCATTTT. Translated: CASSDADRGRQPQHF.

The rearrangement links TRBV19 to TRBJ2-2, with 9 positions matching TRBD2. After removal of 1 base from V and 4 bases from J, the junction contained 4 bases not matched to a gene. The CDR3 loop spans 16 amino acids. Looked up from germline, CDR1 is LNHDA and CDR2 is SQIVND (reference sequence). This CDR3 reads CASSIVGGRGTGELFF. CDR3 DNA sequence: TGTGCCAGTAGTATAGTAGGCGGGAGGGGCACCGGGGAGCTGTTTTTT.

V and J are TRBV15 and TRBJ1-1; D call uncertain. This CDR3 spans 14 amino acids. Germline CDR1 LNHNV, CDR2 YYDKDF (reference sequence). The V gene lost 0 bases and the J gene lost 5 bases, with 10 bases spanning the gap. The chain's CDR3 is CATSRDRVVTEAFF. The CDR3 DNA reads TGTGCCACCAGCAGAGATCGTGTTGTGACTGAAGCTTTCTTT.

The genes are TRBV6-6 and TRBJ1-2; 7 bases are shared with TRBD1. The germline V gene has CDR1 MNHNY and CDR2 SVGAGI (reference sequence). V lost 0 bases, J lost 7 bases, and 5 bases stayed unmatched. The CDR3 has 14 residues. The CDR3 nucleotides read TGTGCCAGCAGTTACTCTACAGGGGCGGTTGGCTACACCTTC. Protein product: CASSYSTGAVGYTF.

This sequence joins TRBV29-1 and TRBJ2-2; D may be TRBD2 (5 bases). Germline-derived CDR1 and CDR2 are SQVTM and ANQGSEA. CDR3 length equals 13 residues. Trimming pared 4 bases from V and 6 bases from J, leaving 12 bases between. The CDR3 protein is CSVGASGSGELFF. CDR3 nucleotide sequence: TGCAGCGTTGGGGCGTCGGGATCCGGGGAGCTGTTTTTT.

In regard to this clone: Other nucleotide sequences in the sample specify the same CDR3. The V call is TRBV18, the J call TRBJ1-6; TRBD1 agrees at 11 bases. CDR1 is KGHSH, CDR2 LQKENI, per germline. This CDR3 comprises 14 residues. J lost 7 bases, V lost 4 bases, and 0 bases had no gene match. The CDR3 sequence: CASSRDRGNSPLHF. In nucleotides, the CDR3 is TGTGCCAGCTCACGGGACAGGGGGAATTCACCCCTCCACTTT. Based on the CDR3 plus reference TRBV18 and TRBJ1-6, the full variable domain is NAGVMQNPRHLVRRRGQEARLRCSPMKGHSHVYWYRQLPEEGLKFMVYLQKENIIDESGMPKERFSAEFPKEGPSILRIQQVVRGDSAAYFCASSRDRGNSPLHFGNGTRLTVT.

The chain carries TRBV5-4 and TRBJ2-3; TRBD2 might be the D (6 bases). The CDR3 sequence is 15 residues long. Germline V gene lookup returns CDR1 SGHNT and CDR2 YYREEE (reference sequence). V lost 7 bases and J lost 2, with 17 bases in between. The CDR3 DNA sequence: TGTGCCAGCGCAGCCTCGGGGGTTATCACAGATACGCAGTATTTT. Its translation is CASAASGVITDTQYF.

This clone was found once. The rearrangement joins TRBV5-4 to TRBJ2-7; TRBD1 agrees at 7 bases. The V gene end was trimmed by 0 bases and the J gene end by 3 bases; junction bases not matched to a gene: 3. CDR3 length: 14 residues. Looked up from germline, CDR1 is SGHNT and CDR2 is YYREEE (reference sequence). The CDR3 loop is CASSLGQGNYEQYF. CDR3 coding DNA: TGTGCCAGCAGCTTGGGACAGGGAAACTACGAGCAGTACTTC.

V and J are TRBV4-1 and TRBJ1-1; D might be TRBD1 (6 bases). Germline V gene data show CDR1 as MGHRA and CDR2 as YSYEKL. Deletions cut 2 bases from V and 0 bases from J, with 10 bases between. The CDR3 is 15 amino acids. The CDR3 here is CASSQPTGMNTEAFF. The DNA for the CDR3 is TGCGCCAGCAGCCAACCAACAGGGATGAACACTGAAGCTTTCTTT.

The rearrangement links TRBV27 to TRBJ1-4, with a tentative D call TRBD1 (6 bases). The CDR3 contains 14 residues. Germline CDR1 reads MNHEY; CDR2 reads SMNVEV (reference sequence). The V gene lost 1 base and the J gene lost 5 bases, with 8 bases spanning the gap. CDR3 region: CASSLWQGNEKLFF. The CDR3 nucleotides read TGTGCCAGCAGTTTATGGCAGGGGAATGAAAAACTGTTTTTT.

This chain joins TRBV24-1 and TRBJ1-2, with no clear D. The V and J ends lost 4 bases and 8 bases respectively, with 10 bases between them. Germline V gene lookup returns CDR1 KGHDR and CDR2 SFDVKD. The CDR3 runs to 12 residues. In DNA, the CDR3 is TGTGCCACCAGTGACGGGATCCGCGGCTACACCTTC. This encodes CATSDGIRGYTF.

This chain connects TRBV11-3 to TRBJ1-1; D not certain. Germline CDR1 SGHNT, CDR2 YENEEA. V dropped 3 bases and J dropped 3 bases, with 8 bases sitting between them. The CDR3 has 13 residues. CDR3 nucleotides: TGTGCCAGCAGCTTTCAGGATTACACTGAAGCTTTCTTT. Translating gives CASSFQDYTEAFF. The whole variable domain, filled in from reference TRBV11-3 and TRBJ1-1, reads EAGVVQSPRYKIIEKKQPVAFWCNPISGHNTLYWYLQNLGQGPELLIRYENEEAVDDSQLPKDRFSAERLKGVDSTLKIQPAELGDSAVYLCASSFQDYTEAFFGQGTRLTVV.